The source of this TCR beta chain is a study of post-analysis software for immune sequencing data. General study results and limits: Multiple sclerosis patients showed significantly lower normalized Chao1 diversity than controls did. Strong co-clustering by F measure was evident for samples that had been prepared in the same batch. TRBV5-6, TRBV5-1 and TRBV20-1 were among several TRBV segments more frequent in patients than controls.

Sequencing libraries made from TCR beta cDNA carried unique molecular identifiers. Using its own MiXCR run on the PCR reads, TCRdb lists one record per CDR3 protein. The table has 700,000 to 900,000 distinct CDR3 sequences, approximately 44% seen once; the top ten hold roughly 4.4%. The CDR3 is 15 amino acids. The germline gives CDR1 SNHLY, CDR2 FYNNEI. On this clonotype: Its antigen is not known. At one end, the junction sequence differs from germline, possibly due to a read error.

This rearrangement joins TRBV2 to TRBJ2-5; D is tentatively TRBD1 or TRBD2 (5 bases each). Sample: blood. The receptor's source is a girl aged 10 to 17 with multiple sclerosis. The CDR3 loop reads CASLGGRGYKETQYF. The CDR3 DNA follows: TGTGCCAGCCTTGGGGGAAGGGGCTACAAAGAGACTCAGTACTTC.